This record looks at one T cell receptor (beta chain) sequence and its context. Germline trimming cut 5 bases from V and 0 bases from J; bases unmatched to any gene: 2. The length of the CDR3 is 15 residues. Germline CDR1 is LNHDA and CDR2 is SQIVND (reference sequence). The sample belongs to a study of blood T cell repertoires in COVID-19. The data were produced by immunoSEQ multiplex PCR, yet TCRdb's version contains in-frame clones alone and is incomplete. The profile shows over 200,000 clones, 91% of them singletons. The sequenced sample consisted of PBMCs or T cells enriched from blood (not recorded which). The chain uses TRBV19 and TRBJ1-3, with 9 bases that match TRBD1. The TCR originated in a human donor in a cohort exposed to, infected with or recovered from COVID-19 (not recorded which). The donor label of this sample is uncertain. The CDR3, as DNA: TGTGCCAGTAGTGGGACAGGGACCTCTGGAAACACCATATATTTT. It codes for CASSGTGTSGNTIYF.